The rows below give T cell receptor beta chains drawn from one sample of a study of T-cell reconstitution after alpha-beta-depleted transplantation in children. A single record per CDR3 protein comes from TCRdb applying MiXCR to the PCR reads. The table records 800,000 to 1,000,000 distinct CDR3 sequences, about 29% of them present only once. Source: PBMCs, mostly from graft donor cells, taken 360 days after TCRalphabeta/CD19-depleted stem cell transplant. The receptors shown here come from a boy younger than two who had a stem cell transplant for SCID, so the T cells may come from the graft donor. Each CDR3 is given with its conserved first and last residue. The D gene is left open where the match is weak. Some rows have no size entry. The others give once, few or many, or a class for an expanded clone.

NA	few	TRBV6-1	TRBJ2-2	CASSQHRERTGELFF	TGTGCCAGCAGCCAACACAGGGAGCGGACCGGGGAGCTGTTTTTT
TRBD1	few	TRBV30	TRBJ2-1	CAWNGYRGDNEQFF	TGTGCCTGGAATGGGTACAGGGGAGACAATGAGCAGTTCTTC
TRBD1	many	TRBV5-1	TRBJ2-1	CASSMAGTGGNEQFF	TGCGCCAGCAGCATGGCCGGGACAGGGGGCAATGAGCAGTTCTTC
NA	few	TRBV29-1	TRBJ2-1	CSVDSISSYNEQFF	TGCAGCGTTGACTCGATATCTTCCTACAATGAGCAGTTCTTC
NA	few	TRBV7-2	TRBJ2-5	CASSLFRGVGEETQYF	TGTGCCAGCAGCTTATTTAGGGGGGTGGGGGAAGAGACCCAGTACTTC
TRBD1	NA	TRBV6-1	TRBJ2-2	CASRRDRGPGELFF	TGTGCCAGCCGCCGGGACAGGGGGCCCGGGGAGCTGTTTTTT
TRBD1	few	TRBV7-9	TRBJ2-7	CASRLTGTGYVEQYF	TGTGCCAGCAGACTTACCGGGACAGGGTACGTCGAGCAGTACTTC
NA	few	TRBV12-3/TRBV12-4	TRBJ2-7	CASSLAPRTAHEQYF	TGTGCCAGCAGTTTAGCCCCCCGGACAGCCCACGAGCAGTACTTC
NA	few	TRBV29-1	TRBJ2-3	CSVEDRTDTQYF	TGCAGCGTTGAAGATCGGACAGATACGCAGTATTTT
TRBD1	NA	TRBV2	TRBJ2-1	CASSEALYPGGPEQFF	TGTGCCAGCAGTGAAGCGCTTTATCCAGGGGGCCCTGAGCAGTTCTTC
NA	NA	TRBV29-1	TRBJ1-1	CSAPVGTEAFF	TGCAGCGCCCCGGTAGGCACTGAAGCTTTCTTT
NA	few	TRBV12-3/TRBV12-4	TRBJ1-2	CASSLGSTSDLNGYTF	TGTGCCAGCAGTTTAGGGAGCACATCAGATCTAAATGGCTACACCTTC
TRBD1	few	TRBV9	TRBJ1-2	CASSVDPGQGYGYTF	TGTGCCAGCAGCGTAGATCCGGGACAGGGCTATGGCTACACCTTC
NA	few	TRBV6-1	TRBJ2-7	CASSRRFLMSGASYEQYF	TGTGCCAGCAGTAGACGGTTCTTGATGTCGGGGGCGTCCTACGAGCAGTACTTC
TRBD2	few	TRBV5-6	TRBJ2-6	CASSWGGTGANVLTF	TGTGCCAGCAGCTGGGGGGGAACCGGGGCCAACGTCCTGACTTTC
TRBD1	few	TRBV12-3/TRBV12-4	TRBJ1-6	CASSSSSGTGYSPLHF	TGTGCCAGCAGTTCCTCCTCCGGGACAGGGTATTCACCCCTCCACTTT
NA	few	TRBV7-2	TRBJ2-1	CASSLRGGGTFYNEQFF	TGTGCCAGCAGCTTAAGGGGGGGAGGGACCTTCTACAATGAGCAGTTCTTC
NA	few	TRBV7-9	TRBJ1-6	CASSPLQGFNSPLHF	TGTGCCAGCAGCCCCTTACAGGGCTTTAATTCACCCCTCCACTTT
TRBD1	NA	TRBV10-3	TRBJ2-1	CASKPGQGAGEQFF	TGTGCCAGCAAACCGGGACAGGGGGCCGGTGAGCAGTTCTTC
NA	few	TRBV5-1	TRBJ2-5	CASSSNRGQGETQYF	TGCGCCAGCAGCTCCAACCGGGGGCAGGGGGAGACCCAGTACTTC
NA	NA	TRBV12-3/TRBV12-4	TRBJ1-2	CASSLGNSYGYTF	TGTGCCAGCAGTTTAGGAAACAGCTATGGCTACACCTTC
NA	NA	TRBV25-1	TRBJ2-5	CASSEDPMGTQYF	TGTGCCAGCAGTGAGGACCCTATGGGGACCCAGTACTTC
NA	NA	TRBV5-1	TRBJ2-5	CASSLGPIGETQYF	TGCGCCAGCAGCTTGGGGCCCATCGGGGAGACCCAGTACTTC
NA	few	TRBV18	TRBJ2-4	CASSPFGGARGAKNIQYF	TGTGCCAGCTCACCATTCGGCGGAGCTAGAGGAGCCAAAAACATTCAGTACTTC
NA	NA	TRBV5-1	TRBJ2-3	CASSVTPAIGGLDTQYF	TGCGCCAGCAGCGTGACTCCAGCGATTGGAGGGCTAGATACGCAGTATTTT
NA	few	TRBV3-1	TRBJ1-6	CASSQYPGRDNSPLHF	TGTGCCAGCAGCCAATACCCTGGACGGGATAATTCACCCCTCCACTTT
TRBD2	NA	TRBV6-2/TRBV6-3	TRBJ2-1	CASSQRLAGGLGDEQFF	TGTGCCAGCAGCCAGAGACTAGCGGGGGGGTTAGGGGATGAGCAGTTCTTC
TRBD1	once	TRBV12-5	TRBJ2-1	CASGLEDRDSYNEQFF	TGTGCTAGTGGTTTGGAGGACAGGGACTCCTACAATGAGCAGTTCTTC
TRBD2	many	TRBV20-1	TRBJ2-1	CSAEGLAGVNEQFF	TGCAGTGCAGAGGGACTAGCGGGAGTTAATGAGCAGTTCTTC
NA	few	TRBV6-5	TRBJ2-7	CASSFLKGAPLWEQYF	TGTGCCAGCAGTTTCCTGAAAGGGGCCCCCCTCTGGGAGCAGTACTTC